What follows describes a single TCR beta chain. The data were taken from a study of cytomegalovirus exposure and HLA in healthy donors. The PCR employed 60 Vbeta primers together with 13 Jbeta primers. Produced via immunoSEQ multiplex PCR; TCRdb's table is partial and in-frame only. The table includes roughly 160,000 clones, around four fifths detected once. Trimming shortened V by 3 bases and J by 6 bases, and 17 bases separated the two germline ends. This CDR3 is 16 amino acids long. Germline-derived CDR1 and CDR2 are LGHNA and YSLEER. Material: PBMCs. The chain uses TRBV4-3 and TRBJ2-2; the D gene is possibly TRBD1 (5 bases). The receptor's source is a man between 25 and 39 years old in good health and CMV-seronegative. The CDR3 DNA reads TGCGCCAGCAGCCATCAAGGCAGGGATAAGGCCGGGGAGCTGTTTTTT. It is translated as CASSHQGRDKAGELFF.